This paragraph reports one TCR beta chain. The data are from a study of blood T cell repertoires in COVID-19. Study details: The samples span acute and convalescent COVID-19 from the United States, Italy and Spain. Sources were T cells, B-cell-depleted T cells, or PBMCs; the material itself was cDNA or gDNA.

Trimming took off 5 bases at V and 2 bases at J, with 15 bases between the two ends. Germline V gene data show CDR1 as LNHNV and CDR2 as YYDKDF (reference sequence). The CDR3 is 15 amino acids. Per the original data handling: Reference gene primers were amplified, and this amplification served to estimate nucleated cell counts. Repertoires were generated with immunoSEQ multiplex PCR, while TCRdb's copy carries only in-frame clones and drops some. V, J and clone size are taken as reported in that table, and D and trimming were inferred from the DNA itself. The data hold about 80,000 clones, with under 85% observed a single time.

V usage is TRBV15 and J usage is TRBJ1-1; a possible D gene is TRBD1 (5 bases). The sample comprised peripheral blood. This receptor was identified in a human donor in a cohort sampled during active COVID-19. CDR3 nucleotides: TGTGCCACCAGCGCAAAGGGGTGGTACAACACTGAAGCTTTCTTT. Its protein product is CATSAKGWYNTEAFF.